This T cell receptor beta chain originates from a study of cytomegalovirus exposure and HLA in healthy donors. Broader study findings: Later on, analysis showed that most CMV-associated TCR beta chains appeared to be HLA-restricted. In a later analysis, at a false discovery rate of 0.05, roughly 17,000 TCR beta sequences matched HLA alleles.

This clone was seen only a few times. Its specificity is unknown. The PCR had 60 Vbeta and 13 Jbeta primers. The method was immunoSEQ multiplex PCR; TCRdb's version includes in-frame clones alone and lacks a portion of them. The sample consists of 70,000 to 90,000 clones, around 70% of them appearing once. Germline values: CDR1 SGHNT, CDR2 YYREEE (reference sequence). This CDR3 region has 14 residues. J lost 3 bases, V lost 3 bases, and 3 bases had no gene match. This receptor was identified in a man aged 40-50 years in good health and CMV-seropositive. The specimen was PBMCs. The chain combines TRBV5-4 with TRBJ1-1; 9 bases map to TRBD1. CDR3: CASSSQGADTEAFF. The CDR3 DNA sequence: TGTGCCAGCAGCTCACAGGGGGCTGACACTGAAGCTTTCTTT.